One and the same sample provided the 27 T cell receptor beta chains below, sequenced in a study of monozygotic twins with cystic fibrosis. The method was immunoSEQ multiplex PCR; TCRdb's version includes in-frame clones alone and lacks a portion of them. The table lists 25,000 to 30,000 clones, 70% to 90% of them singletons. The sequenced sample consisted of blood. The receptors were gathered from a girl aged 2 to 9 with cystic fibrosis.

V gene TRBV15 combines with J gene TRBJ1-1; 9 bases line up with TRBD1. The J segment lost 7 bases and the V segment lost 5 bases, leaving 8 bases of the junction unmatched. Germline V lookup: CDR1 LNHNV, CDR2 YYDKDF (reference sequence). This CDR3 is 14 amino acids long. The CDR3 DNA reads TGTGCCACCAGCCTTCCATACAGGGGGCTTGAAGCTTTCTTT. Translating it yields CATSLPYRGLEAFF.

The DNA for the CDR3 is TGTGCCAGTAGCAATGGGGGGGCAGAATATACCCAGTACTTC. It encodes CASSNGGAEYTQYF. The V gene is TRBV19, the J gene TRBJ2-5; TRBD2 is a possible D gene (7 bases). The V end was cut by 6 bases, the J end by 8 bases, with 19 bases between. Germline values: CDR1 LNHDA, CDR2 SQIVND (reference sequence). This CDR3 is 14 amino acids long.

The chain couples TRBV4-1 to TRBJ2-5; 14 bases line up with TRBD2. The germline CDR1 and CDR2 sequences are MGHRA and YSYEKL. The CDR3 has 16 amino acids. V lost 5 bases to trimming and J lost 5 bases; unmatched junction nucleotides: 7. The chain's CDR3 is CASSGTSGRAQETQYF. CDR3 in DNA: TGCGCCAGCAGCGGGACTAGCGGGAGAGCCCAGGAGACCCAGTACTTC.

V and J are TRBV19 and TRBJ2-5; perhaps TRBD1 as D (5 bases). The CDR3 is 15 amino acids. Deletions cut 3 bases from V and 3 bases from J, with 14 bases between. Per the germline V gene, CDR1 is LNHDA and CDR2 is SQIVND (reference sequence). The CDR3 sequence is CASSINGASEETQYF. CDR3 bases: TGTGCCAGTAGTATCAATGGGGCTAGTGAAGAGACCCAGTACTTC.

The chain combines TRBV5-8 with TRBJ1-2; TRBD1 might be the D (5 bases). CDR3 length: 14 residues. Deletions cut 3 bases from V and 4 bases from J, with 13 bases between. Germline V gene sequence: CDR1 SGHTS, CDR2 YDEGEE. This chain's CDR3 is CASSWGGLLYGYTF. CDR3 nucleotides: TGTGCCAGCAGCTGGGGGGGACTGCTCTATGGCTACACCTTC.

The chain links TRBV7-6 to TRBJ2-1; 11 positions agree with TRBD2. The V segment lost 7 bases and the J segment 4 bases; nucleotides outside the gene matches: 9. Germline loops: CDR1 SGHVS, CDR2 FNYEAQ. CDR3 length: 16 residues. The CDR3 sequence: CASTPTGTSGYNEQFF. Here the CDR3 DNA reads TGTGCCAGCACCCCAACCGGGACTAGCGGTTACAATGAGCAGTTCTTC.

This clone was recorded once. J is TRBJ1-1 and V is TRBV13; D remains unclear. CDR1 PRHDT and CDR2 FYEKMQ come from the germline V gene (reference sequence). The ends were cut back, 2 bases at V and 0 bases at J, with 10 bases in the middle. The CDR3 sequence is 15 residues long. In DNA form, the CDR3 reads TGTGCCAGCAGCTTAAATACAGCCTTGAACACTGAAGCTTTCTTT. Translating gives CASSLNTALNTEAFF.

V and J are TRBV28 and TRBJ1-1, with D possibly matching TRBD1 (6 bases). The V and J ends lost 5 bases and 4 bases respectively, with 11 bases between them. The CDR3 is 13 amino acids. In germline, CDR1 is MDHEN, CDR2 SYDVKM. The CDR3 DNA reads TGTGCCAGCAGTGAGAGGGGGGCCACTGAAGCTTTCTTT. It translates to CASSERGATEAFF.

This chain connects TRBV20-1 to TRBJ2-5; no definite D call. CDR3 length: 8 amino acids. Germline V gene lookup returns CDR1 DFQATT and CDR2 SNEGSKA (reference sequence). CDR3 amino acids: CRVNTQYF. The CDR3 DNA reads TGCAGGGTGAATACCCAGTACTTC.

V is TRBV5-6 and J is TRBJ1-1, with 9 bases aligning to TRBD1. Trimming at V came to 4 bases and at J to 5 bases, leaving 9 bases not matched to a gene. The CDR3 consists of 15 residues. CDR1 is SGHDT, CDR2 YYEEEE, per germline. The CDR3 loop reads CASSPIGTGWTEAFF. The CDR3 bases are TGTGCCAGCAGCCCAATCGGGACAGGGTGGACTGAAGCTTTCTTT.

A single count supports this clone. This chain joins TRBV7-9 and TRBJ2-5; D is ambiguous. CDR3 length: 14 residues. Germline V gene data show CDR1 as SEHNR and CDR2 as FQNEAQ (reference sequence). V gave up 10 bases and J gave up 0 bases, with 15 bases separating them. CDR3 DNA sequence: TGTGCCACCAGTGAATATAAGTACCAAGAGACCCAGTACTTC. This encodes CATSEYKYQETQYF.

The chain couples TRBV4-1 to TRBJ2-6; no reliable D call. Germline lookup yields CDR1 MGHRA and CDR2 YSYEKL. The V end lost 0 bases, the J end lost 0 bases, and 9 bases lay between the germline ends. CDR3 size: 17 residues. The CDR3 loop reads CASSQDGFFSGANVLTF. The CDR3 DNA reads TGCGCCAGCAGCCAAGATGGCTTTTTCTCTGGGGCCAACGTCCTGACTTTC.

This clone came up a few times. J is TRBJ1-5 and V is TRBV4-2; 7 bases are a match to TRBD1. Per the germline V gene, CDR1 is LGHNA and CDR2 is YNFKEQ. The CDR3 covers 15 residues. The J segment lost 2 bases and the V segment lost 4 bases, leaving 5 bases of the junction unmatched. In nucleotides, the CDR3 is TGTGCCAGCAGCCCGCAGGGGGGCGGCAATCAGCCCCAGCATTTT. Translation: CASSPQGGGNQPQHF.

This clone has only one observation. The gene calls are TRBV5-4 and TRBJ2-7; TRBD1 matches 7 bases. The CDR3 extends over 13 amino acids. Germline-derived CDR1 and CDR2 are SGHNT and YYREEE (reference sequence). Trimming removed 2 bases from V and 3 bases from J; junction bases left unmatched: 2. The CDR3: CASSLDRVYEQYF. CDR3 in DNA: TGTGCCAGCAGCTTAGACAGGGTCTACGAGCAGTACTTC.

In its sample, this clone was seen a few times. V and J are TRBV19 and TRBJ1-1; D may be TRBD1 (5 bases). The CDR3 consists of 16 residues. Trimming shortened V by 1 base and J by 1 base, and 13 bases separated the two germline ends. The germline gives CDR1 LNHDA, CDR2 SQIVND (reference sequence). In DNA form, the CDR3 reads TGTGCCAGTAGTATAGTCGATGACAGTCCGAACACTGAAGCTTTCTTT. Amino acids: CASSIVDDSPNTEAFF. Full variable domain (missing parts from reference TRBV19 and TRBJ1-1): DGGITQSPKYLFRKEGQNVTLSCEQNLNHDAMYWYRQDPGQGLRLIYYSQIVNDFQKGDIAEGYSVSREKKESFPLTVTSAQKNPTAFYLCASSIVDDSPNTEAFFGQGTRLTVV.

This clone was detected only once. The rearrangement joins TRBV20-1 to TRBJ1-1; D is unresolved. V dropped 5 bases and J dropped 8 bases, with 12 bases sitting between them. Per the germline V gene, CDR1 is DFQATT and CDR2 is SNEGSKA (reference sequence). The CDR3 length is 11 residues. The CDR3: CSAPGFREAFF. Written as DNA, the CDR3 is TGCAGTGCTCCCGGGTTTAGGGAAGCTTTCTTT.

This clone has more than one count but fewer than ten. This chain joins TRBV2 and TRBJ1-1; unclear D gene. In germline, CDR1 is SNHLY, CDR2 FYNNEI. V lost 0 bases, J lost 9 bases, and 8 bases lay in between. This CDR3 has 12 residues. The CDR3 sequence is CASSEAGRKAFF. The CDR3 DNA is TGTGCCAGCAGTGAAGCCGGACGTAAAGCTTTCTTT.

This chain connects TRBV9 to TRBJ2-2; no reliable D call. This CDR3 has 13 amino acids. From germline, CDR1 is SGDLS and CDR2 YYNGEE. With 2 bases removed from V and 10 bases from J, the gap between germline ends came to 12 bases. The CDR3 reads CASSVAGTLELFF. CDR3 DNA sequence: TGTGCCAGCAGCGTGGCAGGCACCTTGGAGCTGTTTTTT.

This clone was counted only a few times. The chain recombines TRBV28 with TRBJ1-4; possibly TRBD1 for D (5 bases). The CDR3 has 17 residues. Between the trimmed V and J ends, which lost 5 bases and 4 bases, there was a span of 20 bases. Germline V gene data show CDR1 as MDHEN and CDR2 as SYDVKM. CDR3 residues: CASSPLGVSSGNEKLFF. In DNA form, the CDR3 reads TGTGCCAGCAGTCCACTGGGGGTTTCGTCGGGTAATGAAAAACTGTTTTTT.

This rearrangement joins TRBV6-1 to TRBJ1-3; D is ambiguous. Deletions cut 4 bases from V and 0 bases from J, with 7 bases between. CDR3 size: 14 residues. Germline CDR1 is MNHNS and CDR2 is SASEGT. The chain's CDR3 is CASSVGASGNTIYF. The CDR3 nucleotides read TGTGCCAGCAGTGTGGGTGCCTCTGGAAACACCATATATTTT.

In DNA, the CDR3 is TGCGCCAGCAGTGAGGGGGGAACAGCTTTCTTT. It yields the protein CASSEGGTAFF. The rearrangement joins TRBV10-2 to TRBJ1-1; perhaps TRBD1 as D (5 bases). Germline V gene sequence: CDR1 WSHSY, CDR2 SAAADI. The V end lost 2 bases, the J end lost 10 bases, and 8 bases lay between the germline ends. The CDR3 sequence is 11 residues long.

This sequence joins TRBV30 and TRBJ2-1; D not resolved. Germline V gene lookup returns CDR1 GTSNPN and CDR2 SVGIG (reference sequence). Trimming removed 8 bases at V and 4 bases at J, with 15 bases between. CDR3 length equals 13 residues. The CDR3 DNA reads as TGTGCCCGAACTACCGGGTCTTACAATGAGCAGTTCTTC. Translated, it gives CARTTGSYNEQFF.

The chain employs TRBV6-5 and TRBJ2-1; TRBD2 matches 11 bases. Germline CDR1 MNHEY, CDR2 SVGAGI. J was trimmed by 7 bases and V by 5 bases; bases with no gene match: 4. The CDR3 length is 14 residues. The chain's CDR3 is CASSPGTSGNEQFF. The CDR3 DNA sequence: TGTGCCAGCAGTCCAGGGACTAGCGGTAATGAGCAGTTCTTC.

This clone has just one count. The chain recombines TRBV5-6 with TRBJ1-2; D might be TRBD1 (6 bases). Trimming took 1 base from V and 3 from J, leaving 13 bases between them. Germline lookup yields CDR1 SGHDT and CDR2 YYEEEE. The CDR3 length is 15 residues. CDR3 amino acids: CASSLWGAVDYGYTF. The CDR3 coding sequence is TGTGCCAGCAGCTTGTGGGGGGCTGTGGACTATGGCTACACCTTC.

In DNA form, the CDR3 reads TGTGCCAGCAGTTATTACCCGGACTCCCCCATCTACGAGCAGTACTTC. It yields the protein CASSYYPDSPIYEQYF. The V gene is TRBV6-5, the J gene TRBJ2-7, with a possible D match to TRBD2 (5 bases). Germline V gives CDR1 MNHEY, CDR2 SVGAGI. The CDR3 has 16 amino acids. V gave up 3 bases and J gave up 3 bases, with 18 bases separating them.

This clone appeared a few times. V and J are TRBV27 and TRBJ1-1; 7 nucleotides agree with TRBD1. The length of the CDR3 is 15 residues. After removal of 6 bases from V and 0 bases from J, the junction contained 7 bases not matched to a gene. CDR1 and CDR2 from the germline V gene are MNHEY and SMNVEV (reference sequence). The DNA for the CDR3 is TGTGCCAGCAGACCGACAGGGTTCATGAACACTGAAGCTTTCTTT. Encoded protein: CASRPTGFMNTEAFF.

V usage is TRBV5-4 and J usage is TRBJ2-5; 12 bases are shared with TRBD2. CDR3 size: 15 residues. The junction had 5 bases not matched to a gene; V was cut back by 4 bases and J by 4 bases. Germline CDR1 SGHNT, CDR2 YYREEE (reference sequence). Here the CDR3 reads CASSPRTSGIETQYF. The CDR3, as DNA: TGTGCCAGCAGCCCCCGGACTAGCGGGATAGAGACCCAGTACTTC.